This T cell receptor beta chain derives from a study of cytomegalovirus exposure and HLA in healthy donors. Study results and caveats: Cytomegalovirus-associated TCR beta chains were listed, numbering over 150. In a later analysis, TCR beta V- and J-gene trimming was associated with a missense DCLRE1C variant.

Comment on this clone: Antigen unknown.

PCR was performed using 60 Vbeta and 13 Jbeta primers. TCRdb's table, derived via immunoSEQ multiplex PCR, lists solely in-frame clones and lacks some. The table shows more than 85,000 clones, with 76% occurring only once. The CDR3 has 15 residues. CDR1 is SGDLS, CDR2 YYNGEE, per germline. J gave up 7 bases and V 4 bases, and 8 bases lay outside the gene matches. V usage is TRBV9 and J usage is TRBJ1-5, with 10 bases matching TRBD1. The receptor was derived from a man aged 35 to 55 in good health and CMV-seronegative. The sample taken for sequencing was PBMCs. CDR3 in amino acids: CASSTGQGTLQPQHF. In nucleotides, the CDR3 is TGTGCCAGCAGCACGGGACAGGGGACATTGCAGCCCCAGCATTTT.